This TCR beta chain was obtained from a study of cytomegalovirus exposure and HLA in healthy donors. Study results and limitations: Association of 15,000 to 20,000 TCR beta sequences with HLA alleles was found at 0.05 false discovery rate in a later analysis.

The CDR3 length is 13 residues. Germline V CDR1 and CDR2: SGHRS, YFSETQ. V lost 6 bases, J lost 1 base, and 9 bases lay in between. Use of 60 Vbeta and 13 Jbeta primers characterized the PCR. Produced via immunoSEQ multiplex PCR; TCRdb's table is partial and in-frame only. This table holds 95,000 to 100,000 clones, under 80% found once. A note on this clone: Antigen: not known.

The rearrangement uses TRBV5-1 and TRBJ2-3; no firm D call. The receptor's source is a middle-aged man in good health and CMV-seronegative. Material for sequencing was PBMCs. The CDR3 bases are TGCGCCAGCACCTCCTACGGCACAGATACGCAGTATTTT. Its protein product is CASTSYGTDTQYF.